The rows below give T cell receptor beta chains drawn from one sample of a study of cytomegalovirus exposure and HLA in healthy donors. TCRdb's copy holds only in-frame clones and misses some; the assay was immunoSEQ multiplex PCR. This table holds about 260,000 clones, 90% found once. Material: PBMCs. These receptors were taken from a woman younger than 45 in good health and CMV-seronegative. CDR3s include the opening cysteine and the closing phenylalanine or tryptophan. D genes are given only for firm matches. Clone size is not always given. Where it is, it says once, few, many or a class for expanded clones.

j_call cdr3_length v_call d_call clone_size cdr3_aa cdr3_nt
TRBJ2-7 12 TRBV19 . once CASSIEGDKQYF TGTGCCAGTAGTATAGAAGGGGATAAGCAGTACTTC
TRBJ2-3 11 TRBV27 . . CASGWGDTQYF TGTGCCAGCGGGTGGGGCGATACGCAGTATTTT
TRBJ2-3 17 TRBV28 TRBD1 . CASSLSPDREGGDTQYF TGTGCCAGCAGTTTATCCCCCGACAGGGAAGGAGGAGATACGCAGTATTTT
TRBJ2-3 14 TRBV9 . . CASSVDGSTDTQYF TGTGCCAGCAGCGTAGACGGGAGCACAGATACGCAGTATTTT
TRBJ1-3 14 TRBV30 . . CAWRDSFSGNTIYF TGTGCCTGGAGGGACAGTTTCTCTGGAAACACCATATATTTT
TRBJ2-5 15 TRBV13 TRBD2 once CASSPREGEMETQYF TGTGCCAGCAGCCCCCGGGAGGGAGAGATGGAGACCCAGTACTTC
TRBJ2-1 12 TRBV29-1 . . CSARRGNNEQFF TGCAGCGCCCGTCGGGGGAACAATGAGCAGTTCTTC
TRBJ1-1 12 TRBV11-2 . . CASSLMNTEAFF TGTGCCAGCAGCTTAATGAACACTGAAGCTTTCTTT
TRBJ1-1 13 TRBV25-1 . few CASRVGAATEAFF TGTGCCAGCAGGGTGGGTGCGGCCACTGAAGCTTTCTTT
TRBJ2-2 16 TRBV5-1 TRBD2 . CASSLSWRGGTGELFF TGCGCCAGCAGCTTGTCTTGGCGGGGAGGGACCGGGGAGCTGTTTTTT
TRBJ2-2 15 TRBV5-1 TRBD1 . CASSFDRANTGELFF TGCGCCAGCAGCTTTGACAGGGCGAACACCGGGGAGCTGTTTTTT
TRBJ1-1 13 TRBV15 TRBD1 . CATRGQGTPEAFF TGTGCCACCAGAGGACAGGGGACCCCCGAAGCTTTCTTT
TRBJ2-1 13 TRBV28 . . CASSFRRGNEQFF TGTGCCAGCAGTTTCCGGAGGGGCAATGAGCAGTTCTTC
TRBJ2-7 17 TRBV7-2 TRBD1 . CASSLSPKDRGRWEQYF TGTGCCAGCAGCTTATCTCCCAAGGACAGGGGGCGATGGGAGCAGTACTTC
TRBJ2-6 17 TRBV5-1 . . CASSLGARGSGANVLTF TGCGCCAGCAGCTTAGGGGCGCGGGGCTCTGGGGCCAACGTCCTGACTTTC
TRBJ2-6 16 TRBV30 . . CAWTLGSRSGANVLTF TGTGCCTGGACCCTCGGGAGCCGCTCTGGGGCCAACGTCCTGACTTTC
TRBJ1-4 15 TRBV10-3 . . CAISESTAYNEKLFF TGTGCCATCAGTGAGTCGACAGCCTATAATGAAAAACTGTTTTTT
TRBJ2-5 14 TRBV27 . . CASRPAGGLETQYF TGTGCCAGCCGGCCCGCAGGGGGGCTTGAGACCCAGTACTTC
TRBJ2-7 14 TRBV6-5 TRBD2 . CASSYAGGPYEQYF TGTGCCAGCAGCTATGCGGGAGGGCCGTACGAGCAGTACTTC
TRBJ2-1 13 TRBV29-1 TRBD2 once CSVGLAGYNEQFF TGCAGCGTAGGCCTAGCGGGATACAATGAGCAGTTCTTC
TRBJ2-7 13 TRBV11-3 . . CASSLGGGYEQYF TGTGCCAGCAGCTTGGGGGGCGGATACGAGCAGTACTTC
TRBJ1-5 17 TRBV4-1 TRBD1 . CASSPSETGGRNQPQHF TGCGCCAGCAGCCCGAGCGAAACAGGGGGGCGAAATCAGCCCCAGCATTTT
TRBJ2-3 16 TRBV7-6 TRBD2 . CASSLGTSGSRDTQYF TGTGCCAGCAGCCTAGGGACTAGCGGGAGTCGCGATACGCAGTATTTT
TRBJ2-6 19 TRBV23-1 . . CASIVRELCGFSGANVLTF TGCGCCAGCATCGTTCGTGAGTTATGCGGCTTCTCTGGGGCCAACGTCCTGACTTTC
TRBJ2-7 15 TRBV4-3 . . CASSQDRGSLYEQYF TGCGCCAGCAGCCAAGATAGAGGGAGTCTCTACGAGCAGTACTTC
TRBJ1-2 16 TRBV28 TRBD1 . CASSTPGQGINYGYTF TGTGCCAGCAGTACCCCGGGACAGGGAATAAACTATGGCTACACCTTC
TRBJ2-5 13 TRBV5-1 . few CASSYGTGETQYF TGCGCCAGCAGCTACGGGACGGGGGAGACCCAGTACTTC
TRBJ2-3 16 TRBV7-9 TRBD2 . CASSISGRTPTDTQYF TGTGCCAGCAGCATCAGCGGGAGGACGCCCACAGATACGCAGTATTTT
TRBJ1-1 17 TRBV23-1 . . CASSQPSAGAADTEAFF TGCGCCAGCAGTCAACCGAGCGCAGGGGCGGCGGACACTGAAGCTTTCTTT
TRBJ2-5 17 TRBV6-1 . . CASSQVMTGTRVKTQYF TGTGCCAGCAGTCAAGTCATGACCGGGACACGGGTCAAGACCCAGTACTTC
TRBJ1-5 15 TRBV28 TRBD1 . CASSLPPAGGQPQHF TGTGCCAGCAGTTTACCCCCTGCAGGGGGCCAGCCCCAGCATTTT
TRBJ2-5 14 TRBV15 . . CATTGQLKEETQYF TGTGCCACCACCGGACAACTCAAAGAAGAGACCCAGTACTTC
TRBJ2-1 17 TRBV7-3 TRBD2 . CASNFLETSGRFDEQFF TGTGCCAGCAACTTTTTGGAGACTAGCGGGAGATTCGATGAGCAGTTCTTC
TRBJ2-7 13 TRBV11-3 . . CASSLVGPLRQYF TGTGCCAGCAGCTTAGTCGGTCCGCTCCGGCAGTACTTC
TRBJ2-1 13 TRBV27 . . CASSFGPYNEQFF TGTGCCAGCAGTTTCGGTCCCTACAATGAGCAGTTCTTC
TRBJ1-5 15 TRBV5-4 . . CASSSAGNLGEAQHF TGTGCCAGCAGCTCCGCCGGGAACTTAGGGGAGGCCCAGCATTTT
TRBJ2-7 11 TRBV20-1 . . CSANGNYEQYF TGCAGTGCTAACGGGAACTACGAGCAGTACTTC
TRBJ1-3 14 TRBV2 TRBD1 . CASSEGQRGNTIYF TGTGCCAGCAGTGAGGGACAGCGTGGAAACACCATATATTTT
TRBJ1-5 21 TRBV27 TRBD1 . CASSLLHRDRGGDLSNQPQHF TGTGCCAGCAGCTTACTACACCGGGACAGGGGAGGGGATTTAAGCAATCAGCCCCAGCATTTT
TRBJ2-7 15 TRBV2 TRBD1 . CASSGPGQDPLKQYF TGTGCCAGCAGTGGTCCGGGACAGGATCCTTTGAAGCAGTACTTC
TRBJ2-1 11 TRBV20-1 . . CSARDRDEQFF TGCAGTGCTAGAGATCGGGATGAGCAGTTCTTC
TRBJ2-1 12 TRBV29-1 TRBD2 . CSESWGGNEQFF TGCAGCGAGTCGTGGGGGGGGAATGAGCAGTTCTTC
TRBJ2-7 15 TRBV30 TRBD2 once CAWSRGTSATYEQYF TGTGCCTGGAGTCGGGGAACTAGCGCCACCTACGAGCAGTACTTC
TRBJ2-4 15 TRBV14 . . CASSQEGLAKNIQYF TGTGCCAGCAGCCAAGAGGGGTTGGCCAAAAACATTCAGTACTTC
TRBJ2-7 14 TRBV28 TRBD2 . CASSSGGLINEQYF TGTGCCAGCAGTTCGGGAGGGCTCATCAACGAGCAGTACTTC
TRBJ2-2 13 TRBV14 . . CASSQAGFGELFF TGTGCCAGCAGCCAAGCAGGGTTCGGGGAGCTGTTTTTT
TRBJ2-2 16 TRBV27 . . CASSPAGGPNTGELFF TGTGCCAGCAGCCCCGCCGGGGGCCCGAACACCGGGGAGCTGTTTTTT
TRBJ2-5 13 TRBV5-1 . . CASSLLPQKTQYF TGCGCCAGCAGCTTGCTCCCACAGAAGACCCAGTACTTC
TRBJ2-3 14 TRBV5-1 . . CASSFWVSGDTQYF TGCGCCAGCAGCTTTTGGGTATCAGGAGATACGCAGTATTTT
TRBJ2-3 13 TRBV9 . once CASSGREGGTQYF TGTGCCAGCAGCGGGAGAGAAGGTGGTACGCAGTATTTT
TRBJ2-7 12 TRBV6-1 . . CASSRTGSEQYF TGTGCCAGCAGTCGTACAGGGTCCGAGCAGTACTTC
TRBJ1-4 13 TRBV7-6 . . CASSSSSSGHLFF TGTGCCAGCAGCTCCTCCTCGTCGGGACACCTGTTTTTT
TRBJ2-1 14 TRBV27 . . CASSLAGNYNEQFF TGTGCCAGCAGTTTGGCAGGGAATTACAATGAGCAGTTCTTC
TRBJ2-5 15 TRBV2 TRBD1 . CASTETTGGAETQYF TGTGCCAGCACCGAAACAACAGGGGGCGCGGAGACCCAGTACTTC
TRBJ1-5 14 TRBV28 . . CASTLRGASQPQHF TGTGCCAGCACCCTGAGGGGGGCGAGTCAGCCCCAGCATTTT
TRBJ1-1 14 TRBV18 TRBD1 . CASSPRTGGTEAFF TGTGCCAGCTCACCACGGACAGGAGGCACTGAAGCTTTCTTT